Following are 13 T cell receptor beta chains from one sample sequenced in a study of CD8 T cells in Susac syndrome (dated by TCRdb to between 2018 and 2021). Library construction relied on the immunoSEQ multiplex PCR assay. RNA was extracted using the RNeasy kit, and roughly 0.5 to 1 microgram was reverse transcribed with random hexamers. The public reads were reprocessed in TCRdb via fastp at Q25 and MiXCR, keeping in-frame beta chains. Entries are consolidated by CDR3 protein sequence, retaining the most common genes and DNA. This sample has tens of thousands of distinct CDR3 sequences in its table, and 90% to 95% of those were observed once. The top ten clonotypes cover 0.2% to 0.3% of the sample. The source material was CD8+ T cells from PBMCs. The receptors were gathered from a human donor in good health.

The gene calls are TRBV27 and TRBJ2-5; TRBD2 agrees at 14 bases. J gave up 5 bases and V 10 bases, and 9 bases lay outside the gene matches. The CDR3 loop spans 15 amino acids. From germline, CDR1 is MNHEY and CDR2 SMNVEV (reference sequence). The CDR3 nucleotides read TGTGCCACCCGACTAGCGGGAGGGCCTCTGGAGACCCAGTACTTC. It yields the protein CATRLAGGPLETQYF.

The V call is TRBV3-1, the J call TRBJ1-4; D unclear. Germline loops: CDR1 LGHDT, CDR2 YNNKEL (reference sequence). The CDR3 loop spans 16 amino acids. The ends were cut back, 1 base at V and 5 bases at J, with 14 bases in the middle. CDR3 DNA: TGTGCCAGCAGCCAAGGAGAGGGTACGGCAAATGAAAAACTGTTTTTT. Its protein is CASSQGEGTANEKLFF.

The chain's CDR3 is CASRRGDGTDTQYF. The CDR3 DNA follows: TGTGCCAGCAGGCGGGGGGATGGCACAGATACGCAGTATTTT. The chain has TRBV9 and TRBJ2-3, with 8 bases matching TRBD2. The ends lost 5 bases at V and 1 base at J; junction bases unmatched: 3. CDR1 and CDR2 (germline): SGDLS, YYNGEE. This CDR3 comprises 14 residues.

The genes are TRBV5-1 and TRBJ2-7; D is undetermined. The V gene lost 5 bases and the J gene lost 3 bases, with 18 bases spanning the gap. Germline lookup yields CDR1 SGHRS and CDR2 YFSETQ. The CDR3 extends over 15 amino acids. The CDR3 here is CASRILPYAVYEQYV. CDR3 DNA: TGCGCCAGCAGGATCTTACCCTACGCCGTCTACGAGCAGTACGTC.

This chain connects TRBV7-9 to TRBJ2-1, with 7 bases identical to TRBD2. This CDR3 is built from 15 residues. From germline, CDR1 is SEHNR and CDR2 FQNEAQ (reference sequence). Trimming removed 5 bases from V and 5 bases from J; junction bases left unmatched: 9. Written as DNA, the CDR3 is TGTGCCAGCAGCCCCCGGGGGGTCTCGGACAATGAGCAGTTCTTC. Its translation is CASSPRGVSDNEQFF.

This CDR3 is CASSLAQAGETQYF. The CDR3 DNA is TGTGCCAGCAGCTTGGCCCAGGCCGGAGAGACCCAGTACTTC. The chain combines TRBV7-2 with TRBJ2-5, with D hard to call. This CDR3 has 14 amino acids. Germline-derived CDR1 and CDR2 are SGHTA and FQGNSA. Trimming took off 3 bases at V and 4 bases at J, with 12 bases between the two ends.

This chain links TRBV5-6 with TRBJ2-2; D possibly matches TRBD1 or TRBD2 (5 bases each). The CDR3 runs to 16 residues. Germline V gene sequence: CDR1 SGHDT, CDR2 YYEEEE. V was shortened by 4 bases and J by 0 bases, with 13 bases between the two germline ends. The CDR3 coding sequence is TGTGCCAGCAGCGCAACCGGGACCGCGAACACCGGGGAGCTGTTTTTT. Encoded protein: CASSATGTANTGELFF.

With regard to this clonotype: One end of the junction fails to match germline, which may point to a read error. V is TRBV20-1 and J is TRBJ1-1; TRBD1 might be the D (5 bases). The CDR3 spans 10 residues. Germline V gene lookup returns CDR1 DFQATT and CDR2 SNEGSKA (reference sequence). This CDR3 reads CSARDSQAFF. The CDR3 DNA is TGCAGTGCGAGAGACAGCCAAGCTTTCTTT.

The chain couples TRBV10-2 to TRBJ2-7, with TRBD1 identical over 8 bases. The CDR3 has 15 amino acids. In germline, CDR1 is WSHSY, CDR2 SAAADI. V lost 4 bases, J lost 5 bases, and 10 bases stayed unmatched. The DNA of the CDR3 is TGCGCCAGCAGTGTTCGACAGGGGACGAGCGACGAGCAGTACTTC. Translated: CASSVRQGTSDEQYF.

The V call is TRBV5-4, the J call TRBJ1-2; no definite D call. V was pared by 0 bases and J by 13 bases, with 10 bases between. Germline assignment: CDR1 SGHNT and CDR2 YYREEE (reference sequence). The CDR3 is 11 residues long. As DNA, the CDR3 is TGTGCCAGCAGCTTGGAACAGAGAATCACCTTC. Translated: CASSLEQRITF.

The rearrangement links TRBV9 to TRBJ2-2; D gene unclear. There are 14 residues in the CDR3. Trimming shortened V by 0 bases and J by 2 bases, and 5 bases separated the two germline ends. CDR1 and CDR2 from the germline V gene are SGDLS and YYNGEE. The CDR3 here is CASSVESNTGELFF. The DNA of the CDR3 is TGTGCCAGCAGCGTAGAGAGTAACACCGGGGAGCTGTTTTTT.

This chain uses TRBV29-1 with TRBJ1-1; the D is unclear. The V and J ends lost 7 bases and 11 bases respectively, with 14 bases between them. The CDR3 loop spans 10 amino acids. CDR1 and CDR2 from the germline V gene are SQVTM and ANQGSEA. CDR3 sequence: CSAKGEEAFF. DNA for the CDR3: TGCAGCGCCAAGGGTGAGGAGGCTTTCTTT.

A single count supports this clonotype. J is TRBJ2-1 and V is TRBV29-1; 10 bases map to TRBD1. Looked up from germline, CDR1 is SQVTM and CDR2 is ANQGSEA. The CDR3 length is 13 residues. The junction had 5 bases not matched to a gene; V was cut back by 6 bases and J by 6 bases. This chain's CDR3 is CSVDRGRLNEQFF. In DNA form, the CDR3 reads TGCAGCGTCGACAGGGGGCGACTCAATGAGCAGTTCTTC.